These 6 T cell receptor beta chains were all obtained from the same sample, sequenced in a study of radiotherapy plus CTLA-4 blockade in lung cancer. Method: immunoSEQ multiplex PCR; TCRdb's copy keeps in-frame clones and lacks some. The sample has about 51,000 clones; about 77% are singletons. The sample was peripheral blood, taken from a patient treated with radiotherapy plus ipilimumab. The receptors were gathered from a human donor with non-small cell lung cancer whose response to radiotherapy plus ipilimumab could not be evaluated.

Within the sample, this clone is medium-sized (0.01 to 0.1%). The chain carries TRBV4-3 and TRBJ1-2; the match to TRBD1 covers 7 bases. V was pared by 1 base and J by 4 bases, with 6 bases of the junction left unmatched. Germline CDR1 is LGHNA and CDR2 is YSLEER. The CDR3 spans 15 residues. CDR3 region: CASSQVVGQTYGYTF. The CDR3 bases are TGCGCCAGCAGCCAAGTGGTGGGACAGACCTATGGCTACACCTTC.

Only one count was recorded for this clone. The CDR3 bases are TGTGCCAGCAGAGCGGTCGTGAACACCGGGGAGCTGTTTTTT. Translating gives CASRAVVNTGELFF. The chain joins TRBV6-5 to TRBJ2-2, with D tentatively TRBD2 (5 bases). Germline V gene data show CDR1 as MNHEY and CDR2 as SVGAGI. V was pared by 6 bases and J by 1 base, with 9 bases between. The CDR3 is 14 residues long.

The chain is built from TRBV28 and TRBJ1-1; 7 bases map to TRBD1. The CDR3 totals 13 residues. Per germline, CDR1 MDHEN and CDR2 SYDVKM. J was trimmed by 4 bases and V by 6 bases; bases with no gene match: 5. The CDR3 loop is CASRAQGSTEAFF. For the CDR3, the DNA is TGTGCCAGCAGAGCACAGGGGTCCACTGAAGCTTTCTTT.

The J gene is TRBJ2-1, the V gene TRBV25-1, with 12 bases identical to TRBD2. The CDR3 consists of 14 residues. CDR1 and CDR2 from the germline V gene are MGHDK and SYGVNS. The V segment lost 9 bases and the J segment 10 bases; nucleotides outside the gene matches: 10. The CDR3 DNA follows: TGTGCCAGGGCACTAGCGGGAGGCTCTGGAGAGCAGTTCTTC. Translation: CARALAGGSGEQFF.

The V gene is TRBV14, the J gene TRBJ2-7; TRBD2 might be the D (5 bases). V was trimmed by 0 bases and J by 2 bases, leaving 8 bases between them. The CDR3 loop spans 14 amino acids. In germline, CDR1 is SGHDN, CDR2 FVKESK. This CDR3 is CASSQDWETYEQYF. Here the CDR3 DNA reads TGTGCCAGCAGCCAAGATTGGGAGACCTACGAGCAGTACTTC. Looking up the rest from reference TRBV14 and TRBJ2-7 gives the full variable domain: EAGVTQFPSHSVIEKGQTVTLRCDPISGHDNLYWYRRVMGKEIKFLLHFVKESKQDESGMPNNRFLAERTGGTYSTLKVQPAELEDSGVYFCASSQDWETYEQYFGPGTRLTVT.

This clone was seen a handful of times. The rearrangement links TRBV5-6 to TRBJ1-4; 7 bases agree with TRBD1. Germline CDR1 reads SGHDT; CDR2 reads YYEEEE. The junction had 4 bases not matched to a gene; V was cut back by 5 bases and J by 0 bases. The length of the CDR3 is 15 residues. The CDR3 protein is CASSTTGATNEKLFF. The CDR3 DNA reads as TGTGCCAGCAGTACCACAGGGGCAACTAATGAAAAACTGTTTTTT.